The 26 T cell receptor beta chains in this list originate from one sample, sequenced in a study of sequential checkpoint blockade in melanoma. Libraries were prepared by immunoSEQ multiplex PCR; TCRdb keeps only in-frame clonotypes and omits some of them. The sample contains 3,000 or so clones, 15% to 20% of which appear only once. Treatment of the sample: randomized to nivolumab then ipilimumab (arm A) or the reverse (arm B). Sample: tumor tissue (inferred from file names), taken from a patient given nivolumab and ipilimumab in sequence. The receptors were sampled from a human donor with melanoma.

The CDR3, as DNA: TGTGCCATCAGTGACGAGGTGCTCCTATGGCCCCTAGCGGGGAAAAATGAGCAGTTCTTC. This encodes CAISDEVLLWPLAGKNEQFF. The chain uses TRBV10-3 and TRBJ2-1, with 9 bases fitting TRBD2. Per germline, CDR1 ENHRY and CDR2 SYGVKD. The V gene end was trimmed by 3 bases and the J gene end by 7 bases; junction bases not matched to a gene: 22. The CDR3 spans 20 residues.

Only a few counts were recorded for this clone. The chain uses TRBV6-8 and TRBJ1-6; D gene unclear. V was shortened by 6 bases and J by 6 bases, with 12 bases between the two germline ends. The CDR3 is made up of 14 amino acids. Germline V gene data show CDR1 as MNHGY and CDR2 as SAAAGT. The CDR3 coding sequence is TGTGCCAGCAGGCCGACATCTGTTAATTCACCCCTCCACTTT. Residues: CASRPTSVNSPLHF.

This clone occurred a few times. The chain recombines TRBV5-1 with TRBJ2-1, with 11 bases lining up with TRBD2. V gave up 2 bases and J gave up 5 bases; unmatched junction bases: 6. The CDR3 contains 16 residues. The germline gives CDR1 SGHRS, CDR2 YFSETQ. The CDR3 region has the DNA TGCGCCAGCAGCTTACTAGCGGGGGCGGGGCACAATGAGCAGTTCTTC. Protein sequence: CASSLLAGAGHNEQFF.

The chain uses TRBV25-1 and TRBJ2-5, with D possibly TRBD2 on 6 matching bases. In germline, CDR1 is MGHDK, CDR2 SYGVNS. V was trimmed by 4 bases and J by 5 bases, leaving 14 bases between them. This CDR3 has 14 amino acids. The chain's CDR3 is CASSGGTGWETQYF. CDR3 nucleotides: TGTGCCAGCAGTGGCGGGACGGGCTGGGAGACCCAGTACTTC.

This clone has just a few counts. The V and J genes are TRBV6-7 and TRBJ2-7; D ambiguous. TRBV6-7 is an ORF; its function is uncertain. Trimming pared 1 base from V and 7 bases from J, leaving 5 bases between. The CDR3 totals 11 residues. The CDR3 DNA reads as TGTGCCAGCAGTTACTGGGTGGAGCAGTACTTC. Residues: CASSYWVEQYF.

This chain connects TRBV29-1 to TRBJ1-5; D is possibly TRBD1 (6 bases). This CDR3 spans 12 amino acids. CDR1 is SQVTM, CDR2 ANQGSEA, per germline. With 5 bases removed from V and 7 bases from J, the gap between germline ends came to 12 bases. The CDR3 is CSVSTGSQPQHF. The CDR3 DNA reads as TGCAGCGTTTCAACAGGGAGCCAGCCCCAGCATTTT.

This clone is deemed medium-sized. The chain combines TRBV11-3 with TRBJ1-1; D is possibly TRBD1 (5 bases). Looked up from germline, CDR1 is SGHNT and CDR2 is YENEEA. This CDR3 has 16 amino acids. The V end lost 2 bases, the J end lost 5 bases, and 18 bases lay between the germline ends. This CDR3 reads CASSLTRWGSKTEAFF. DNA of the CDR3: TGTGCCAGCAGCTTAACACGGTGGGGGAGTAAGACTGAAGCTTTCTTT.

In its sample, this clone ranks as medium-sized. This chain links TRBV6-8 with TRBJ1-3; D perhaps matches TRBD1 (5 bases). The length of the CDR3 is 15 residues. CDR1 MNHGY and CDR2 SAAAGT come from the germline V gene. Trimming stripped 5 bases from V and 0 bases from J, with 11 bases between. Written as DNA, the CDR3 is TGTGCCAGCAGTGCCAAAGACAGCTCTGGAAACACCATATATTTT. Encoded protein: CASSAKDSSGNTIYF.

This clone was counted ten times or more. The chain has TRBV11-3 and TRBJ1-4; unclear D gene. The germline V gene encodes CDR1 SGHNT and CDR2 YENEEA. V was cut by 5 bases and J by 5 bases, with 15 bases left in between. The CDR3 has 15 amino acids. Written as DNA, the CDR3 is TGTGCCAGCAGCCAACTGGACGGCCGGAATGAAAAACTGTTTTTT. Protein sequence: CASSQLDGRNEKLFF. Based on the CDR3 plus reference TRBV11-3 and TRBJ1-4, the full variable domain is EAGVVQSPRYKIIEKKQPVAFWCNPISGHNTLYWYLQNLGQGPELLIRYENEEAVDDSQLPKDRFSAERLKGVDSTLKIQPAELGDSAVYLCASSQLDGRNEKLFFGSGTQLSVL.

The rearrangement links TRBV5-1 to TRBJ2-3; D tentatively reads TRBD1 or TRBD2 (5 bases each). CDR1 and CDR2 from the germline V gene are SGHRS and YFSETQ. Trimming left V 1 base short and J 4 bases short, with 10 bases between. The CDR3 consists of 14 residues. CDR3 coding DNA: TGCGCCAGCAGCTTGATGGGGGATCCAGATACGCAGTATTTT. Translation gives CASSLMGDPDTQYF.

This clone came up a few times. The CDR3 DNA reads TGCAGCGTTGAACACCCAGGGTCTGGAAACACCATATATTTT. The encoded protein is CSVEHPGSGNTIYF. The rearrangement links TRBV29-1 to TRBJ1-3; D perhaps matches TRBD1 (5 bases). The CDR3 loop spans 14 amino acids. Germline V gene data show CDR1 as SQVTM and CDR2 as ANQGSEA. Trimming left V 2 bases short and J 1 base short, with 9 bases between.

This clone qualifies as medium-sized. The CDR3 here is CASSNRGTQETQYF. CDR3 DNA: TGTGCCAGCAGTAACCGGGGGACCCAAGAGACCCAGTACTTC. The chain recombines TRBV6-8 with TRBJ2-5; maybe TRBD2 (6 bases). The V gene lost 5 bases and the J gene lost 1 base, with 11 bases spanning the gap. The CDR3 sequence is 14 residues long. Germline CDR1 and CDR2: MNHGY and SAAAGT.

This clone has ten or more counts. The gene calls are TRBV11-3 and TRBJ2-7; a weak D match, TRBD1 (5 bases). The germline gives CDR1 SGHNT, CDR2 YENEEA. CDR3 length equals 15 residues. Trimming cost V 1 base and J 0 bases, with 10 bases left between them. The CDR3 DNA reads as TGTGCCAGCAGCTTAGGGTCAGGGCCCTCCTACGAGCAGTACTTC. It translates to CASSLGSGPSYEQYF.

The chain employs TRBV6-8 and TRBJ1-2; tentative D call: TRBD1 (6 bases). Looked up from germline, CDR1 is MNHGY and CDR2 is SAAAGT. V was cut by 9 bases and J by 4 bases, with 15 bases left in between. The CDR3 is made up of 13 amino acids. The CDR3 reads CASSQGMGYGYTF. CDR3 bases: TGTGCCAGTTCACAGGGAATGGGCTATGGCTACACCTTC.

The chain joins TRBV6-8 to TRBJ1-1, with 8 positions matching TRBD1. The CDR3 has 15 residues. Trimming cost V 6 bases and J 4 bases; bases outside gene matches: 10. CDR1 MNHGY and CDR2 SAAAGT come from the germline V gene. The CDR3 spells CASSVDRGGSTEAFF. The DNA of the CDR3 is TGTGCCAGCAGCGTCGACAGGGGAGGATCCACTGAAGCTTTCTTT.

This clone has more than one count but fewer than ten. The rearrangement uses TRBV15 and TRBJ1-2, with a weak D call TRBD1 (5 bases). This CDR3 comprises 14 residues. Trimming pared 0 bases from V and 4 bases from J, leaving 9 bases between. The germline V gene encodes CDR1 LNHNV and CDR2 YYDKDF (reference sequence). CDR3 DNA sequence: TGTGCCACCAGCAGAGAGACAGACCTCTATGGCTACACCTTC. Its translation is CATSRETDLYGYTF.

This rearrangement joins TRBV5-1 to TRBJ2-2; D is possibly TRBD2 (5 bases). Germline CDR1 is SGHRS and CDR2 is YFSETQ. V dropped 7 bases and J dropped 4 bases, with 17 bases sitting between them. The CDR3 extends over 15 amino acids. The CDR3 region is CASRFQAAGTGELFF. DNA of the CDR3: TGCGCCAGCCGGTTTCAGGCCGCGGGCACCGGGGAGCTGTTTTTT. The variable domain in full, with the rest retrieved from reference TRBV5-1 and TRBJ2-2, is KAGVTQTPRYLIKTRGQQVTLSCSPISGHRSVSWYQQTPGQGLQFLFEYFSETQRNKGNFPGRFSGRQFSNSRSEMNVSTLELGDSALYLCASRFQAAGTGELFFGEGSRLTVL.

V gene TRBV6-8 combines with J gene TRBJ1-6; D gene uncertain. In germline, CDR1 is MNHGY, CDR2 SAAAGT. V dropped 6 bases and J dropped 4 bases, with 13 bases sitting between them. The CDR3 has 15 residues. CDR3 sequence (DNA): TGTGCCAGCAGATTACGTGGGGAATATAATTCACCCCTCCACTTT. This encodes CASRLRGEYNSPLHF.

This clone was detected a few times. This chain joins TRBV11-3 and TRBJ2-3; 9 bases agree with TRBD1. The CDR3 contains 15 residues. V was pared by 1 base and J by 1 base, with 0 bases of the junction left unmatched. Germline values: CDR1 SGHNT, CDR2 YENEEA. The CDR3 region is CASSLGDRGTDTQYF. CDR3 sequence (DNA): TGTGCCAGCAGCTTAGGGGACAGGGGCACAGATACGCAGTATTTT.

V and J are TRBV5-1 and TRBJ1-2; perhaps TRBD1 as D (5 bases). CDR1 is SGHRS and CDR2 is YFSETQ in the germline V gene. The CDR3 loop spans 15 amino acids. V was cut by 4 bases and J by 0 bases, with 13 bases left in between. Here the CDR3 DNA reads TGCGCCAGCAGCACCGACAGCGCCTCTAACTATGGCTACACCTTC. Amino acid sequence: CASSTDSASNYGYTF.

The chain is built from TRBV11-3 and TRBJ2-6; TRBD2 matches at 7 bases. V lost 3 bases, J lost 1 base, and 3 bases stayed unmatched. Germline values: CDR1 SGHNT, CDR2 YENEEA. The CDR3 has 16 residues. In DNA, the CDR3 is TGTGCCAGCAGCTTGGGACTAACTTCTGGGGCCAACGTCCTGACTTTC. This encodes CASSLGLTSGANVLTF.

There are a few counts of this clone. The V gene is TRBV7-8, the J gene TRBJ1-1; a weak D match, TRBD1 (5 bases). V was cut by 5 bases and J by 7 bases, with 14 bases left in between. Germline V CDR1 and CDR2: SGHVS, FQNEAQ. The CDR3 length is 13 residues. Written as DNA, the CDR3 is TGTGCCAGCAGCCCCAACCGGGACCGTGAAGCTTTCTTT. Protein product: CASSPNRDREAFF.

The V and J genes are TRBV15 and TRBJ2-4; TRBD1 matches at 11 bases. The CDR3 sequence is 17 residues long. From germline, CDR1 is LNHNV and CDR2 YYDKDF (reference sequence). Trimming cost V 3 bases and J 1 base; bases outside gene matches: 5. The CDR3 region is CATSRGTGGEAKNIQYF. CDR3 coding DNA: TGTGCCACCAGCAGGGGGACAGGGGGAGAGGCCAAAAACATTCAGTACTTC.

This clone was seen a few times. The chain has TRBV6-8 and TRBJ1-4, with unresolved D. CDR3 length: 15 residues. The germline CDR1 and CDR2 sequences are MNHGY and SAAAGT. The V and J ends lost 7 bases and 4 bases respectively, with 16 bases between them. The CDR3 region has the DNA TGTGCCAGCACTGACCTTGGGCGGGGTAATGAAAAACTGTTTTTT. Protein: CASTDLGRGNEKLFF.

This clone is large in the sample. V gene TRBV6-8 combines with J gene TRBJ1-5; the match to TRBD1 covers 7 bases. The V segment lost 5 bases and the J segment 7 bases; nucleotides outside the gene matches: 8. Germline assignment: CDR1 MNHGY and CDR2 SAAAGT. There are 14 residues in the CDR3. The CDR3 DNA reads TGTGCCAGCAGTCCGACAGGGTTGGGGCAGCCCCAGCATTTT. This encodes CASSPTGLGQPQHF.

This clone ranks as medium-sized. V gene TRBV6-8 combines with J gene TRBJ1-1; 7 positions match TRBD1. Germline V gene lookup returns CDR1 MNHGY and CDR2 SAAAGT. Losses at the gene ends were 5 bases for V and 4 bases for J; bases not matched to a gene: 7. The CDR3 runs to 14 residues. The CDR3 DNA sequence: TGTGCCAGCAGTGTCCGACAGGGAGGCACTGAAGCTTTCTTT. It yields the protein CASSVRQGGTEAFF.